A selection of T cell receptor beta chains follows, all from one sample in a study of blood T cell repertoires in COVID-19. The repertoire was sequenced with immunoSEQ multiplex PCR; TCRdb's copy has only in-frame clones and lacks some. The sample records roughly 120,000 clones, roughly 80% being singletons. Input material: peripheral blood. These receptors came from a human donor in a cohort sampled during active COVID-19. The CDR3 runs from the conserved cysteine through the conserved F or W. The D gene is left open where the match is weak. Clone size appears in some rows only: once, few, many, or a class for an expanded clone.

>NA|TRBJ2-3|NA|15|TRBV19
CASSIAEAGGDTQYF
TGTGCCAGTAGTATAGCGGAAGCCGGGGGTGATACGCAGTATTTT
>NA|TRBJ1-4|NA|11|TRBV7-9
CATAGEAGLFF
TGTGCCACCGCGGGGGAGGCGGGACTGTTTTTT
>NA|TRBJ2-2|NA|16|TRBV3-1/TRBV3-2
CASGLQGPTGTGELFF
TGTGCCAGCGGCCTACAGGGCCCCACGGGCACCGGGGAGCTGTTTTTT
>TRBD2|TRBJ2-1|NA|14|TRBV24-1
CATGLAGGSDEQFF
TGTGCCACCGGACTAGCGGGGGGGTCGGATGAGCAGTTCTTC
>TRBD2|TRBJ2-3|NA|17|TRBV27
CASSPLLAGLVTDTQYF
TGTGCCAGCAGTCCCCTACTAGCGGGGCTAGTCACAGATACGCAGTATTTT
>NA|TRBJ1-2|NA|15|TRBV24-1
CATSDPGQPNYGYTF
TGTGCCACCAGTGACCCTGGACAGCCTAACTATGGCTACACCTTC
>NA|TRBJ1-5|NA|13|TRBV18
CASSPGRDQPQHF
TGTGCCAGCTCACCAGGCAGGGATCAGCCCCAGCATTTT
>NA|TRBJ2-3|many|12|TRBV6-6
CASSPSADTQYF
TGTGCCAGCAGCCCATCAGCAGATACGCAGTATTTT
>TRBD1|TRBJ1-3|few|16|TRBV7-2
CASSLGDSGSGNTIYF
TGTGCCAGCAGCTTAGGGGACAGCGGCTCTGGAAACACCATATATTTT
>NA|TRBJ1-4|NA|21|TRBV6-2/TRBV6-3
CASSYPTGPDSTSAWDEKLFF
TGTGCCAGCAGTTACCCCACCGGCCCGGACAGCACCTCTGCATGGGATGAAAAACTGTTTTTT
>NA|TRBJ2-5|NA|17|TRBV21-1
CASSKVRQGVIRETQYF
TGTGCCAGCAGCAAAGTTCGGCAGGGGGTAATCAGAGAGACCCAGTACTTC
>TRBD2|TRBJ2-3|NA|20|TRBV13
CASSLGRWGLAGPGTDTQYF
TGTGCCAGCAGCTTAGGCCGATGGGGACTAGCGGGGCCGGGGACAGATACGCAGTATTTT
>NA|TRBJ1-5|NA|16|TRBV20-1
CSASLGSGRTDQPQHF
TGCAGTGCTAGTCTGGGTTCGGGGAGAACGGATCAGCCCCAGCATTTT
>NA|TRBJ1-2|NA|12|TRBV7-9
CASSPGDYGYTF
TGTGCCAGCAGCCCAGGGGACTATGGCTACACCTTC
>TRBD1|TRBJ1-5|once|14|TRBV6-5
CASSLDRVNQPQHF
TGTGCCAGCAGTTTGGACAGGGTCAATCAGCCCCAGCATTTT
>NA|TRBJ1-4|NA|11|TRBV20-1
CSAESGEKLFF
TGCAGTGCTGAGTCGGGAGAAAAACTGTTTTTT
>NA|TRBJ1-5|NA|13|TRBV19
CASSMVRGQPQHF
TGTGCCAGTAGTATGGTCCGGGGTCAGCCCCAGCATTTT
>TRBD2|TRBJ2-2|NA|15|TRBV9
CASGSGAGVPGELFF
TGTGCCAGCGGTAGTGGGGCGGGGGTTCCCGGGGAGCTGTTTTTT
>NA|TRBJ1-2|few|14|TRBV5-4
CASSEDEGAYGYTF
TGTGCCAGCAGCGAAGACGAAGGGGCTTATGGCTACACCTTC
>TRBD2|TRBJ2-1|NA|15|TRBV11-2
CASSSLAGRYNEQFF
TGTGCCAGCAGCTCTCTAGCGGGGCGGTACAATGAGCAGTTCTTC
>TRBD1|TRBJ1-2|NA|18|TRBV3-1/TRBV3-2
CASSLTGTGSPANYGYTF
TGTGCCAGCAGCTTAACCGGGACAGGGAGTCCAGCTAACTATGGCTACACCTTC
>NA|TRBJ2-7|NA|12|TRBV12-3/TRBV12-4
CASYGQGKGQYF
TGTGCCTCATACGGCCAGGGAAAGGGGCAGTACTTC
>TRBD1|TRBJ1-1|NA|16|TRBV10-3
CAISERGQGTGTEAFF
TGTGCCATCAGTGAGCGGGGACAGGGAACGGGCACTGAAGCTTTCTTT
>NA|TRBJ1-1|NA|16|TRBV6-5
CASSYIQGSENTEAFF
TGTGCCAGCAGTTACATACAGGGATCGGAGAACACTGAAGCTTTCTTT
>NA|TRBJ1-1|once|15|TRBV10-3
CAISGGQSMNTEAFF
TGTGCCATCAGTGGTGGACAGAGTATGAACACTGAAGCTTTCTTT
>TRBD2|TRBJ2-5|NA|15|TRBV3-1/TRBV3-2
CASSQELAGTETQYF
TGTGCCAGCAGCCAAGAACTAGCGGGGACGGAGACCCAGTACTTC
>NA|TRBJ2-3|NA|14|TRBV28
CASSLYEEADTQYF
TGTGCCAGCAGTTTATATGAGGAGGCAGATACGCAGTATTTT
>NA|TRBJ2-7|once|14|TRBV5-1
CASSLENRVYEQYF
TGCGCCAGCAGCTTGGAAAACAGGGTCTACGAGCAGTACTTC
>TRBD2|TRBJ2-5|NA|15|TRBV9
CASSVGNSGGETQYF
TGTGCCAGCAGCGTAGGAAATAGCGGGGGCGAGACCCAGTACTTC
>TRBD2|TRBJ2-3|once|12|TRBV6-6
CASSPGGDTQYF
TGTGCCAGCAGTCCGGGGGGAGATACGCAGTATTTT
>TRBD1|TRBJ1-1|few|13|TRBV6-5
CASSRTGATEAFF
TGTGCCAGCAGTCGGACAGGGGCCACTGAAGCTTTCTTT
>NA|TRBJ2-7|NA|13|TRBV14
CASSSSPRGGQYF
TGTGCCAGCAGCTCTTCGCCCAGGGGCGGGCAGTACTTC
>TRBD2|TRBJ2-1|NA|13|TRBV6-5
CASMGGSYNEQFF
TGTGCCAGCATGGGGGGGTCCTACAATGAGCAGTTCTTC
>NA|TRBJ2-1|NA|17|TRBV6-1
CASSDLWGASSYNEQFF
TGTGCCAGCAGTGATTTATGGGGCGCGAGCTCCTACAATGAGCAGTTCTTC
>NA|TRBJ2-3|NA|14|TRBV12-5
CASGFGRAADTQYF
TGTGCTAGTGGTTTCGGCAGGGCCGCAGATACGCAGTATTTT
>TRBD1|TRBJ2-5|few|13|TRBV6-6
CASSEGQGETQYF
TGTGCCAGCAGTGAGGGACAGGGAGAGACCCAGTACTTC
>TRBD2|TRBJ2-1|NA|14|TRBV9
CASNPAGAYNEQFF
TGTGCCAGCAATCCAGCGGGGGCCTACAATGAGCAGTTCTTC
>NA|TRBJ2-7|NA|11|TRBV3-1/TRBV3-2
CASSQVNEQYF
TGTGCCAGCAGCCAAGTCAACGAGCAGTACTTC
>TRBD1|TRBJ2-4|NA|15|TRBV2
CASKRQGLAKNIQYF
TGTGCCAGCAAAAGACAGGGTTTAGCCAAAAACATTCAGTACTTC
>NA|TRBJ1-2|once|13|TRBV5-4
CASSFGGTPGYTF
TGTGCCAGCAGCTTTGGGGGGACTCCTGGCTACACCTTC
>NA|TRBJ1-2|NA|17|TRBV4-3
CASSQDWRILLDRGYTF
TGCGCCAGCAGCCAAGATTGGCGGATACTGCTTGACAGGGGCTACACCTTC
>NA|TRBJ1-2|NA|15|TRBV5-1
CASSLDGRAIYGYTF
TGCGCCAGCAGTCTGGACGGCAGGGCTATCTATGGCTACACCTTC
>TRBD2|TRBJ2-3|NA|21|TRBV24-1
CATSDRSGTSGGGRSTDTQYF
TGTGCCACCAGTGATCGTTCCGGGACTAGCGGGGGGGGCCGTAGCACAGATACGCAGTATTTT
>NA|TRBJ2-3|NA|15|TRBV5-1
CASSLGELYTDTQYF
TGCGCCAGCAGCTTGGGGGAGTTGTACACAGATACGCAGTATTTT
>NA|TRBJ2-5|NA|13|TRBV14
CASSLDLKETQYF
TGTGCCAGCAGCCTAGACTTAAAAGAGACCCAGTACTTC
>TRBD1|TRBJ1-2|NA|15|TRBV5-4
CASSSGQGINYGYTF
TGTGCCAGCAGCTCGGGACAGGGAATTAACTATGGCTACACCTTC
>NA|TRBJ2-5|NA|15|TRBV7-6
CASSRGPGYQETQYF
TGTGCCAGCAGCCGAGGGCCCGGATACCAAGAGACCCAGTACTTC
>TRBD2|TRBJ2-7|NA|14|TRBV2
CACRRSGGSYEQYF
TGTGCCTGCCGCCGTAGCGGGGGTTCCTACGAGCAGTACTTC
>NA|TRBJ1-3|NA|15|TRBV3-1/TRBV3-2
CASSQEGAPGNTIYF
TGTGCCAGCAGCCAAGAGGGGGCCCCTGGAAACACCATATATTTT
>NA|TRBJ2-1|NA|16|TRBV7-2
CASSNLGGVGYNEQFF
TGTGCCAGCAGCAACCTAGGGGGGGTGGGCTACAATGAGCAGTTCTTC
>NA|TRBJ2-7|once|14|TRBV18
CASSPEGHHYEQYF
TGTGCCAGCTCACCGGAGGGGCATCACTACGAGCAGTACTTC
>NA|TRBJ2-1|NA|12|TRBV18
CASSPQSNEQFF
TGTGCCAGCTCACCACAGAGCAATGAGCAGTTCTTC
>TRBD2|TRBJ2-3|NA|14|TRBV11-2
CASSFGGGTDTQYF
TGTGCCAGCAGCTTTGGGGGGGGCACAGATACGCAGTATTTT